The next 29 T cell receptor beta chains were all read from a single sample in a study of human T cells and chemical hapten exposure. Each CDR3 protein gets one entry after TCRdb re-called the RACE reads with MiXCR. The table has 75,000 to 90,000 distinct CDR3 sequences, roughly 10% seen once. Noted time point: patch test 3, about 24 weeks after DPC sensitization. As to treatment: therapeutic diphenylcyclopropenone sensitization with weekly scalp DPC. Material: whole blood, obtained in connection with sensitization to the hapten diphenylcyclopropenone (DPC). All receptors derive from a woman aged 45-65 years with alopecia areata. Some clones in this sample may be carry-over from other donors' samples.

In this sample, this clonotype turned up many times. This chain connects TRBV4-2 to TRBJ1-2; a weak D match, TRBD1 (6 bases). Trimming stripped 0 bases from V and 3 bases from J, with 8 bases between. In germline, CDR1 is LGHNA, CDR2 YNFKEQ. The CDR3 sequence is 14 residues long. The CDR3 DNA follows: TGTGCCAGCAGCCAAGATAGGGGGGACTATGGCTACACCTTC. Amino acids: CASSQDRGDYGYTF.

This clonotype has ten or more counts. The chain uses TRBV4-2 and TRBJ2-1, with 8 bases aligning to TRBD2. Germline V gene lookup returns CDR1 LGHNA and CDR2 YNFKEQ. This CDR3 region has 16 residues. Unmatched junction bases numbered 5, after V lost 3 bases and J lost 1 base. CDR3 amino acids: CASSQERERSYNEQFF. CDR3 coding DNA: TGTGCCAGCAGCCAGGAGCGGGAGAGGTCCTACAATGAGCAGTTCTTC.

This clonotype occurred many times. V and J are TRBV7-6 and TRBJ2-1, with 7 positions matching TRBD2. V shed 5 bases, J shed 6 bases, and the junction held 7 bases outside the gene matches. Germline assignment: CDR1 SGHVS and CDR2 FNYEAQ. The CDR3 length is 14 residues. The CDR3 region has the DNA TGTGCCAGCAGCCTAGGGACTACCTTCAATGAGCAGTTCTTC. Encoded protein: CASSLGTTFNEQFF.

This clonotype has just a few counts. This chain connects TRBV6-4 to TRBJ2-1, with TRBD2 matching over 12 bases. Germline V gene lookup returns CDR1 MRHNA and CDR2 SNTAGT. The CDR3 spans 14 residues. Trimming took 8 bases from V and 7 from J; bases not matched to a gene: 6. CDR3 DNA: TGTGCCAGCGCCCTAGCGGGAGGGCCAAATGAGCAGTTCTTC. It yields the protein CASALAGGPNEQFF.

This clonotype has just a few counts. This sequence joins TRBV12-3 or TRBV12-4 and TRBJ1-1; D unclear. The CDR3 contains 12 residues. V was trimmed by 6 bases and J by 2 bases, leaving 7 bases between them. The CDR3 loop reads CASRSANTEAFF. DNA of the CDR3: TGTGCCAGCAGGTCAGCTAACACTGAAGCTTTCTTT.

This clonotype was seen only a few times. The chain couples TRBV20-1 to TRBJ1-2; weak D call: TRBD1 (5 bases). Germline CDR1 and CDR2: DFQATT and SNEGSKA (reference sequence). The CDR3 is 14 residues long. The V and J ends lost 1 base and 3 bases respectively, with 12 bases between them. CDR3 DNA sequence: TGCAGTGCTAGAGCCCCCGGGACGTACTATGGCTACACCTTC. Translation: CSARAPGTYYGYTF.

This clonotype occurred many times. This chain uses TRBV18 with TRBJ1-3; D is uncertain. The CDR3 is 14 amino acids. Germline CDR1 KGHSH, CDR2 LQKENI. The V gene lost 3 bases and the J gene lost 0 bases, with 6 bases spanning the gap. Written as DNA, the CDR3 is TGTGCCAGCTCACCGGATCGCTCTGGAAACACCATATATTTT. Translated: CASSPDRSGNTIYF.

The table lists this clonotype with many counts. This sequence joins TRBV19 and TRBJ1-5; possibly TRBD1 for D (6 bases). V shed 6 bases and J shed 5 bases, with 11 bases lying between them. This CDR3 contains 13 residues. Germline lookup yields CDR1 LNHDA and CDR2 SQIVND (reference sequence). CDR3 sequence (DNA): TGTGCCAGTAGAAGACAGGTGGATCAGCCCCAGCATTTT. Translating gives CASRRQVDQPQHF.

This clonotype was counted between two and nine times. The chain is built from TRBV2 and TRBJ2-7; D is possibly TRBD2 (6 bases). Germline CDR1 and CDR2: SNHLY and FYNNEI. V gave up 6 bases and J gave up 2 bases, with 14 bases separating them. This CDR3 comprises 14 residues. CDR3 region: CASREASAAYEQYF. The CDR3 DNA follows: TGTGCCAGCAGGGAGGCTAGCGCCGCCTACGAGCAGTACTTC.

This clonotype has at least ten counts. This sequence joins TRBV5-4 and TRBJ1-1; possible D gene TRBD1, 5 bases. This CDR3 spans 15 amino acids. Germline V lookup: CDR1 SGHNT, CDR2 YYREEE (reference sequence). V lost 0 bases, J lost 1 base, and 10 bases lay in between. For the CDR3, the DNA is TGTGCCAGCAGCTTGGGACAGAGTGAGAACACTGAAGCTTTCTTT. Translating it yields CASSLGQSENTEAFF.

This clonotype was detected only a few times. V and J are TRBV5-1 and TRBJ2-1, with TRBD1 matching 7 bases. V lost 7 bases, J lost 11 bases, and 15 bases stayed unmatched. The CDR3 has 14 residues. Germline V gene sequence: CDR1 SGHRS, CDR2 YFSETQ. The DNA for the CDR3 is TGCGCCAGCCGAGGAGAGGGGGCCGGGGTTAAGCAGTTCTTC. Its protein is CASRGEGAGVKQFF.

V usage is TRBV20-1 and J usage is TRBJ2-7, with 11 nucleotides matching TRBD2. This CDR3 contains 15 residues. The junction had 5 bases not matched to a gene; V was cut back by 0 bases and J by 4 bases. CDR1 and CDR2 (germline): DFQATT, SNEGSKA (reference sequence). CDR3 loop: CSAREDIAGGYEQYF. DNA of the CDR3: TGCAGTGCTAGAGAAGATATAGCGGGGGGGTACGAGCAGTACTTC.

The CDR3 region is CSAPRGGPAGELFF. The CDR3 DNA reads TGCAGTGCCCCCCGAGGGGGCCCCGCCGGGGAGCTGTTTTTT. V is TRBV20-1 and J is TRBJ2-2, with 7 bases that match TRBD1. With V trimmed by 6 bases and J by 6 bases, 10 bases remained unmatched. The CDR3 covers 14 residues. CDR1 DFQATT and CDR2 SNEGSKA come from the germline V gene (reference sequence).

A note on this clonotype: It may be a read error: a sequence one base away is much more abundant. CDR3 sequence (DNA): TGTGCCAGCAGTTTTTCTGGGCCCGGGCTAGGCCACGAGCAGTACTTC. This encodes CASSFSGPGLGHEQYF. The chain joins TRBV12-3 or TRBV12-4 to TRBJ2-7, with D unresolved. The ends were cut back, 3 bases at V and 5 bases at J, with 20 bases in the middle. This CDR3 region has 16 residues.

The rearrangement joins TRBV2 to TRBJ2-7, with 7 bases matching TRBD2. The germline V gene encodes CDR1 SNHLY and CDR2 FYNNEI. This CDR3 comprises 15 residues. After removal of 4 bases from V and 6 bases from J, the junction contained 12 bases not matched to a gene. The CDR3 is CASSAWETSTGEQYF. CDR3 DNA: TGTGCCAGCAGTGCCTGGGAGACTAGCACTGGCGAGCAGTACTTC.

This clonotype appeared a few times. This chain links TRBV28 with TRBJ2-1; 10 nucleotides line up with TRBD2. Germline CDR1 and CDR2: MDHEN and SYDVKM. There are 17 residues in the CDR3. Losses at the gene ends were 5 bases for V and 0 bases for J; bases not matched to a gene: 7. CDR3 region: CASSPLSGRVSYNEQFF. CDR3 in DNA: TGTGCCAGCAGTCCCCTCAGCGGGAGGGTCTCCTACAATGAGCAGTTCTTC.

This chain joins TRBV7-9 and TRBJ2-7; D uncertain. Trimming left V 4 bases short and J 5 bases short, with 15 bases between. The germline CDR1 and CDR2 sequences are SEHNR and FQNEAQ (reference sequence). CDR3 size: 14 residues. CDR3 in amino acids: CASSSWGPRDEQYF. CDR3 DNA: TGTGCCAGCAGCTCGTGGGGTCCCCGCGACGAGCAGTACTTC.

The chain joins TRBV9 to TRBJ1-6; D ambiguous. The ends were cut back, 0 bases at V and 9 bases at J, with 13 bases in the middle. The CDR3 spans 15 residues. CDR1 SGDLS and CDR2 YYNGEE come from the germline V gene. This CDR3 reads CASSVGVALGSPLHF. CDR3 nucleotides: TGTGCCAGCAGCGTAGGGGTGGCTCTTGGTTCACCCCTCCACTTT.

This clonotype came up a few times. The V call is TRBV9, the J call TRBJ2-1; tentative D call: TRBD1 (6 bases). CDR3 length: 14 residues. Deletions cut 0 bases from V and 10 bases from J, with 14 bases between. The germline gives CDR1 SGDLS, CDR2 YYNGEE. The CDR3, as DNA: TGTGCCAGCAGCGTAGGGCCAGGGGATAGGGAGCAGTTCTTC. Amino acid sequence: CASSVGPGDREQFF. Full variable domain (missing parts from reference TRBV9 and TRBJ2-1): DSGVTQTPKHLITATGQRVTLRCSPRSGDLSVYWYQQSLDQGLQFLIQYYNGEERAKGNILERFSAQQFPDLHSELNLSSLELGDSALYFCASSVGPGDREQFFGPGTRLTVL.

J is TRBJ1-2 and V is TRBV30; D is unresolved. V was clipped by 0 bases and J by 7 bases, with 9 bases between them. Germline lookup yields CDR1 GTSNPN and CDR2 SVGIG (reference sequence). The CDR3 is made up of 12 amino acids. The CDR3 DNA reads TGTGCCTGGAGTGTTCAATCTCGTGGCTACACCTTC. Residues: CAWSVQSRGYTF.

This clonotype has more than one count but fewer than ten. The chain links TRBV21-1 to TRBJ2-7; the table calls TRBD1, which could not be checked here. TRBV21-1 is deemed a pseudogene. The CDR3 has 14 amino acids. The CDR3 loop is CAASRGTAGYEQYF. The DNA of the CDR3 is TGTGCCGCCAGCCGTGGGACAGCAGGCTACGAGCAGTACTTC.

With respect to this clonotype: This may come from a read error, since a much larger clone is one base off. The genes are TRBV19 and TRBJ1-5; the match to TRBD1 covers 9 bases. Per the germline V gene, CDR1 is LNHDA and CDR2 is SQIVND (reference sequence). The CDR3 loop spans 13 amino acids. V lost 11 bases to trimming and J lost 9 bases; unmatched junction nucleotides: 11. This CDR3 reads CACQGQGSPPQHF. DNA of the CDR3: TGTGCCTGTCAGGGACAGGGTAGTCCGCCCCAGCATTTT.

This chain links TRBV7-2 with TRBJ2-7; 11 bases fit TRBD2. The CDR3 covers 17 residues. Germline V gene data show CDR1 as SGHTA and CDR2 as FQGNSA. With 1 base clipped from V and 4 bases from J, the junction kept 9 bases outside the gene matches. The CDR3 nucleotides are TGTGCCAGCAGCTTAGGCCCCCCTAGCGGGAGGACATACGAGCAGTACTTC. Translated, it gives CASSLGPPSGRTYEQYF.

This clonotype was seen ten or more times. The gene calls are TRBV11-2 and TRBJ2-1; D is undetermined. The CDR3 contains 15 residues. V gave up 1 base and J gave up 5 bases, with 12 bases separating them. From germline, CDR1 is SGHAT and CDR2 FQNNGV. The CDR3 loop reads CASSLARPRHNEQFF. The CDR3 region has the DNA TGTGCCAGCAGCTTAGCGAGGCCCCGCCACAATGAGCAGTTCTTC.

The V call is TRBV3-1, the J call TRBJ1-1, with D possibly matching TRBD1 (6 bases). V lost 4 bases to trimming and J lost 10 bases, with 22 bases between them. CDR1 and CDR2 from the germline V gene are LGHDT and YNNKEL (reference sequence). The length of the CDR3 is 15 residues. The CDR3 DNA follows: TGTGCCAGCAGCCCCAAAGAGCTTAGGGGGGCCGCAGCTTTCTTT. It codes for CASSPKELRGAAAFF.

This clonotype was detected many times. V usage is TRBV24-1 and J usage is TRBJ2-5, with 9 bases aligning to TRBD2. The CDR3 contains 17 residues. Germline CDR1 is KGHDR and CDR2 is SFDVKD. V dropped 1 base and J dropped 0; count of bases not matched to a gene: 5. CDR3 region: CATSDFETSGYQETQYF. The CDR3 nucleotides read TGTGCCACCAGTGATTTTGAGACTAGCGGATACCAAGAGACCCAGTACTTC.

This clonotype came up once. One end of the junction varies from germline; a read error may be responsible. The chain joins TRBV3-1 to TRBJ2-7, with 10 positions matching TRBD2. Germline values: CDR1 LGHDT, CDR2 YNNKEL (reference sequence). CDR3 length: 15 amino acids. In DNA, the CDR3 is TGTGCCAGAAGCCCTGGACTAGCGGAACTTTACGAGCAGTACTTC. Amino acids: CARSPGLAELYEQYF.

This clonotype was picked up a small number of times. V gene TRBV21-1 combines with J gene TRBJ1-5. TRBV21-1 is termed a pseudogene. The CDR3 is 18 amino acids. CDR3 in DNA: TGTGCCAGCAGCAAACCCGCTCCAGAACGAGGGGTGGGTCAGCCCCAGCATTTT. Translated, it gives CASSKPAPERGVGQPQHF.

The chain is built from TRBV4-2 and TRBJ1-2; D possibly corresponds to TRBD1 (6 bases). Trimming pared 0 bases from V and 5 bases from J, leaving 19 bases between. The CDR3 contains 17 residues. Germline CDR1 and CDR2: LGHNA and YNFKEQ. Here the CDR3 reads CASSQDAGQLAGYGYTF. CDR3 DNA: TGTGCCAGCAGCCAAGATGCTGGACAGCTCGCAGGGTATGGCTACACCTTC.